This TCR beta chain was recovered during a study of identical twins. Healthy Caucasians alone served as donors. TCRdb redid the calling of the 5' RACE reads with MiXCR, one entry per CDR3 protein. The sample lists about 720,000 distinct CDR3 sequences, 15% to 20% occurring once. This clonotype was observed a few times. Trimming stripped 6 bases from V and 8 bases from J, with 20 bases between. The CDR3 runs to 15 residues. The same specimen was also included in a second study, on T cells expressing NK-cell markers. That publication notes: HCMV seropositivity marked most of the eight sequenced donors; one was seronegative.

This receptor was identified in a woman aged 18 to 35 in good health. V gene TRBV12-3 or TRBV12-4 combines with J gene TRBJ2-1; D is unresolved. What was sequenced was PBMCs. In nucleotides, the CDR3 is TGTGCCAGCAGCCCGGGCGCAGTCCCGGCCCATGAGCAGTTCTTC. Translating gives CASSPGAVPAHEQFF.